A selection of T cell receptor beta chains follows, all from one sample in a study of T-cell reconstitution after alpha-beta-depleted transplantation in children. MiXCR, run by TCRdb on the PCR reads, gives a single entry per CDR3 protein. The sample records about 580,000 distinct CDR3 sequences, more than 20% being singletons. The sample here was PBMCs, taken before TCRalphabeta/CD19-depleted stem cell transplant. Receptors originate from a boy in the first two years of life with Wiskott-Aldrich syndrome, due to receive a stem cell transplant. CDR3s include the opening cysteine and the closing phenylalanine or tryptophan. The order of the fields is D gene, J gene, V gene, clone size, CDR3 protein, CDR3 DNA. D genes are given only for firm matches. Size values are once, few and many counts, or a class for expanded clones, and some rows have none.

>.|TRBJ1-5|TRBV6-6|few
CASSYWRGQPQHF
TGTGCCAGCAGTTACTGGCGGGGTCAGCCCCAGCATTTT
>.|TRBJ1-1|TRBV5-1|few
CASSANIGYGTEAFF
TGCGCCAGCAGCGCTAACATAGGGTATGGAACTGAAGCTTTCTTT
>.|TRBJ2-3|TRBV29-1|.
CSVEPGTDTQYF
TGCAGCGTTGAGCCGGGAACAGATACGCAGTATTTT
>TRBD1|TRBJ1-2|TRBV12-3/TRBV12-4|.
CASSRDRAAFWNYGYTF
TGTGCCAGCAGTCGGGACAGGGCGGCCTTCTGGAACTATGGCTACACCTTC
>TRBD1|TRBJ1-2|TRBV20-1|.
CSATGGLYGYTF
TGCAGTGCTACAGGGGGCCTCTATGGCTACACCTTC
>.|TRBJ2-7|TRBV28|.
CASSLFGRTPYEQYF
TGTGCCAGCAGTTTATTTGGCAGGACTCCCTACGAGCAGTACTTC
>.|TRBJ1-6|TRBV20-1|.
CSARWGGGHNSPLHF
TGCAGTGCCAGATGGGGTGGGGGCCATAATTCACCCCTCCACTTT
>TRBD1|TRBJ2-7|TRBV20-1|.
CSARDRNEQYF
TGCAGTGCTAGGGACAGGAACGAGCAGTACTTC
>TRBD1|TRBJ1-5|TRBV6-1|.
CASADRGNQPQHF
TGTGCCAGCGCGGACAGGGGCAATCAGCCCCAGCATTTT
>.|TRBJ2-2|TRBV12-3/TRBV12-4|few
CASSIRLSRQLFF
TGTGCCAGCTCCATTAGACTCTCCAGACAGCTGTTTTTT
>TRBD1|TRBJ2-4|TRBV5-1|.
CASSVRDRGRDAKNIQYF
TGCGCCAGCAGCGTCCGGGACAGGGGGCGCGACGCCAAAAACATTCAGTACTTC
>TRBD1|TRBJ2-7|TRBV3-1|.
CASGSGQGMEQYF
TGTGCCAGCGGCTCGGGACAGGGGATGGAGCAGTACTTC
>.|TRBJ2-2|TRBV18|.
CASSLLQAGSNTGELFF
TGTGCCAGCTCATTATTACAAGCGGGTTCGAACACCGGGGAGCTGTTTTTT
>.|TRBJ2-1|TRBV7-2|.
CASSLASNEQFF
TGTGCCAGCAGCTTAGCGTCCAATGAGCAGTTCTTC
>.|TRBJ2-7|TRBV7-2|few
CASSSTVGYEQYF
TGTGCCAGCAGCTCCACCGTGGGGTACGAGCAGTACTTC
>.|TRBJ2-5|TRBV20-1|.
CSAEAGWGETQYF
TGCAGTGCCGAAGCAGGGTGGGGAGAGACCCAGTACTTC
>TRBD1|TRBJ2-5|TRBV28|.
CASSSRDRKETQYF
TGTGCCAGCAGTTCCCGGGACAGGAAAGAGACCCAGTACTTC
>.|TRBJ2-7|TRBV3-1|.
CASSQELSYEQYF
TGTGCCAGCAGCCAAGAACTCTCCTACGAGCAGTACTTC
>.|TRBJ2-5|TRBV7-8|few
CASSELGIVGYQETQYF
TGTGCCAGCAGCGAACTAGGGATTGTGGGGTACCAAGAGACCCAGTACTTC
>TRBD1|TRBJ2-4|TRBV11-2|.
CASSLGGTGENIQYF
TGTGCCAGCAGCTTAGGTGGGACAGGGGAAAACATTCAGTACTTC
>.|TRBJ2-6|TRBV27|.
CASSPDRVGANVLTF
TGTGCCAGCAGTCCCGATCGGGTCGGGGCCAACGTCCTGACTTTC
>TRBD2|TRBJ2-1|TRBV10-2|few
CASSEASGPYNEQFF
TGCGCCAGCAGTGAGGCTAGCGGACCCTACAATGAGCAGTTCTTC
>.|TRBJ2-1|TRBV20-1|.
CSATRTVMGLGQFF
TGCAGTGCGACTCGGACTGTGATGGGCCTGGGGCAGTTCTTC
>.|TRBJ2-7|TRBV12-3/TRBV12-4|.
CASSPELEVPYEQYF
TGTGCCAGCAGCCCTGAACTAGAAGTTCCCTACGAGCAGTACTTC
>.|TRBJ2-2|TRBV5-1|.
CASSSDRNTGELFF
TGCGCCAGCAGCTCGGACAGGAACACCGGGGAGCTGTTTTTT
>.|TRBJ1-2|TRBV12-3/TRBV12-4|.
CASNLWGPTGYTF
TGTGCCAGCAATCTATGGGGGCCTACCGGCTACACCTTC
>.|TRBJ2-1|TRBV5-6|.
CASSLVGGTSYNEQFF
TGTGCCAGCAGCTTGGTTGGAGGGACCTCCTACAATGAGCAGTTCTTC
>.|TRBJ2-1|TRBV11-2|.
CASSLAPSHNEQFF
TGTGCCAGCAGCTTAGCTCCCAGTCACAATGAGCAGTTCTTC